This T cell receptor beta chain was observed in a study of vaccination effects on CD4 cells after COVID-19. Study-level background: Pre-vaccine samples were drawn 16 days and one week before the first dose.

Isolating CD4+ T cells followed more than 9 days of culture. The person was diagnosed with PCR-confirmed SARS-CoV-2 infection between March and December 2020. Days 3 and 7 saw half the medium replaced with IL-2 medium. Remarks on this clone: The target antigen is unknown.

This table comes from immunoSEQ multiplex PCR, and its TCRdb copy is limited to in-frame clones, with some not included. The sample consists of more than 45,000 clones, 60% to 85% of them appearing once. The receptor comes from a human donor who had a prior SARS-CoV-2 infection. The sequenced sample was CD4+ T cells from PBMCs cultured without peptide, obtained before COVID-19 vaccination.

The CDR3 nucleotides are TGTGCCAGCAGTCAACGCACAGGGGGAGGGCCCTACGAGCAGTACTTC. Protein product: CASSQRTGGGPYEQYF. This rearrangement joins TRBV6-6 to TRBJ2-7, with D possibly being TRBD1 (8 bases). Trimming removed 5 bases at V and 2 bases at J, with 19 bases between. Germline CDR1 and CDR2: MNHNY and SVGAGI (reference sequence). The CDR3 is 16 amino acids.